The clone carrying this TCR beta chain came up many times. Its target is not known. The data stem from a study of breast tumors, draining lymph nodes, adjacent tissues. Study observations and caveats: Compared with basal-like, luminal-like tumors shared significantly more repertoire with nontumor tissue. Tumor T cell lymph node origin was a supported hypothesis, not proven. Tumors had less TCR diversity than lymph nodes, more than nontumor tissue.

MiXCR, run by TCRdb on the multiplex PCR reads, gives a single entry per CDR3 protein. Of tens of thousands of distinct CDR3 sequences listed, approximately 31% were seen once; the top ten hold about 8%. CDR3 length: 17 amino acids. Trimming removed 0 bases at V and 1 base at J, with 14 bases between. Germline V CDR1 and CDR2: LNHNV, YYDKDF (reference sequence). Samples came from axillary lymph nodes draining the breast cancer. The source of this sequence is a female donor with breast cancer. Some clones in this sample may be carry-over from other donors' samples. What was sequenced was axillary lymph node tissue. The rearrangement joins TRBV15 to TRBJ2-3, with D uncertain. CDR3 in DNA: TGTGCCACCAGCAGAGATAAGTCGTATAGGGGCACAGATACGCAGTATTTT. Its translation: CATSRDKSYRGTDTQYF.